The clone carrying this T cell receptor beta chain was seen a handful of times. Antigen specificity is unknown. The PCR was carried out with 60 Vbeta primers and 13 Jbeta primers. The assay was immunoSEQ multiplex PCR, and TCRdb's table has in-frame clones only and misses some. This table holds about 130,000 clones, 84% found once. This entry comes from a study of cytomegalovirus exposure and HLA in healthy donors. Notes on the study in general: In a later analysis, TCR beta V- and J-gene trimming showed a link to a missense DCLRE1C variant.

This clonotype was obtained from a man aged 45-65 years in good health and CMV-seronegative. The sequenced material came from PBMCs.

The CDR3 here is CASSLARGFGNTIYF. The CDR3 DNA sequence: TGTGCCAGCAGCTTAGCGCGGGGGTTCGGAAACACCATATATTTT. The rearrangement links TRBV7-8 to TRBJ1-3; D perhaps matches TRBD1 (5 bases). Germline assignment: CDR1 SGHVS and CDR2 FQNEAQ. V was pared by 0 bases and J by 4 bases, with 10 bases between. The CDR3 contains 15 residues. The full variable domain, completed using reference TRBV7-8 and TRBJ1-3, is GAGVSQSPRYKVAKRGQDVALRCDPISGHVSLFWYQQALGQGPEFLTYFQNEAQLDKSGLPSDRFFAERPEGSVSTLKIQRTQQEDSAVYLCASSLARGFGNTIYFGEGSWLTVV.